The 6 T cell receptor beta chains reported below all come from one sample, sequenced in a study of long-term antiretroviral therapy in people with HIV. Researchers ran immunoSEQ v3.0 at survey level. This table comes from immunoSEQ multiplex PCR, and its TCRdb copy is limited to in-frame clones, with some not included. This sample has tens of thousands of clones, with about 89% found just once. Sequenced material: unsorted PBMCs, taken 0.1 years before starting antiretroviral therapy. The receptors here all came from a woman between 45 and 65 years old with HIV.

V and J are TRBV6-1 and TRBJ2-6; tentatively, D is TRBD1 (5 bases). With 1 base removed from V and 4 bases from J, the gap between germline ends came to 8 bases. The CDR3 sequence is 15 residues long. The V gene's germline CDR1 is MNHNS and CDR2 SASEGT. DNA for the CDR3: TGTGCCAGCAGTGAAGGGGGCGCGGGGGCCAACGTCCTGACTTTC. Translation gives CASSEGGAGANVLTF.

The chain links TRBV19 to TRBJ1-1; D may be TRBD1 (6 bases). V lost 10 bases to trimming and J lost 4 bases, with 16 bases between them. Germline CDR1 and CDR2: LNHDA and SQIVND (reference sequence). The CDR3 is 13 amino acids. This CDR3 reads CATSTQGGTEAFF. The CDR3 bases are TGTGCCACCTCAACACAGGGTGGCACTGAAGCTTTCTTT. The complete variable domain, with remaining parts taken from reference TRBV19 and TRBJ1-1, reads DGGITQSPKYLFRKEGQNVTLSCEQNLNHDAMYWYRQDPGQGLRLIYYSQIVNDFQKGDIAEGYSVSREKKESFPLTVTSAQKNPTAFYLCATSTQGGTEAFFGQGTRLTVV.

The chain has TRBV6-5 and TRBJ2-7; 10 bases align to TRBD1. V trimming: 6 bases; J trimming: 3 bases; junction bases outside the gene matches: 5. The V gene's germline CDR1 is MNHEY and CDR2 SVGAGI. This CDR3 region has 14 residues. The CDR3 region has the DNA TGTGCCAGCAGAATGGGACAGGGGTTCTACGAGCAGTACTTC. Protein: CASRMGQGFYEQYF.

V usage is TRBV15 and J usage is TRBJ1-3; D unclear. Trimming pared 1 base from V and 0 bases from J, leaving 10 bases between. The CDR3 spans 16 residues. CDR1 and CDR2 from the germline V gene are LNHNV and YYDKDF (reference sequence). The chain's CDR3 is CATSRGVGSSGNTIYF. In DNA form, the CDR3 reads TGTGCCACCAGCAGAGGGGTCGGGAGCTCTGGAAACACCATATATTTT.

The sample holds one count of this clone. CDR3 DNA: TGTGCCAGCAGTGAACCTAGCGGGGGGTACAATGAGCAGTTCTTC. The encoded protein is CASSEPSGGYNEQFF. V gene TRBV2 combines with J gene TRBJ2-1, with 11 bases identical to TRBD2. Germline CDR1 and CDR2: SNHLY and FYNNEI. V lost 2 bases to trimming and J lost 4 bases; unmatched junction nucleotides: 1. The CDR3 length is 15 residues.

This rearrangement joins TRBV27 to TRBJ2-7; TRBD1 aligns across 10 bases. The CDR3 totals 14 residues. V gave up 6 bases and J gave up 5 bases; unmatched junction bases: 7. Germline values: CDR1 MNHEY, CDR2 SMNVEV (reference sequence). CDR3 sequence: CASRPGQGIHEQYF. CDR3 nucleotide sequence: TGTGCCAGCAGGCCGGGACAGGGGATCCACGAGCAGTACTTC.